This T cell receptor beta chain was obtained from a study of cytomegalovirus exposure and HLA in healthy donors. Broader study findings: The study reported that TCR beta sequences accurately predicted HLA-A and HLA-B alleles in most subjects. Roughly even sequencing depth across donors was the assumption behind the presence/absence analyses. Reportedly, a later analysis found an Asian-associated ancestry cluster had fewer N-insertions than the approximately 700-donor mean.

A note on this clone: The antigen is undetermined.

PCR used 60 Vbeta primers and 13 Jbeta primers. Sequencing used immunoSEQ multiplex PCR; TCRdb keeps in-frame clones, though not all of them. The sample features around 140,000 clones, with approximately 1.7% in its top ten. This CDR3 contains 17 residues. Germline V CDR1 and CDR2: LGHNA, YNFKEQ. V was pared by 2 bases and J by 0 bases, with 14 bases between. Input material: PBMCs. The TCR originated in a man aged 18-30 years in good health and CMV-seronegative. The chain joins TRBV4-2 to TRBJ1-3; D is ambiguous. As DNA, the CDR3 is TGTGCCAGCAGCCAACCCCCCCTGGCAAGCTCTGGAAACACCATATATTTT. Translating it yields CASSQPPLASSGNTIYF.